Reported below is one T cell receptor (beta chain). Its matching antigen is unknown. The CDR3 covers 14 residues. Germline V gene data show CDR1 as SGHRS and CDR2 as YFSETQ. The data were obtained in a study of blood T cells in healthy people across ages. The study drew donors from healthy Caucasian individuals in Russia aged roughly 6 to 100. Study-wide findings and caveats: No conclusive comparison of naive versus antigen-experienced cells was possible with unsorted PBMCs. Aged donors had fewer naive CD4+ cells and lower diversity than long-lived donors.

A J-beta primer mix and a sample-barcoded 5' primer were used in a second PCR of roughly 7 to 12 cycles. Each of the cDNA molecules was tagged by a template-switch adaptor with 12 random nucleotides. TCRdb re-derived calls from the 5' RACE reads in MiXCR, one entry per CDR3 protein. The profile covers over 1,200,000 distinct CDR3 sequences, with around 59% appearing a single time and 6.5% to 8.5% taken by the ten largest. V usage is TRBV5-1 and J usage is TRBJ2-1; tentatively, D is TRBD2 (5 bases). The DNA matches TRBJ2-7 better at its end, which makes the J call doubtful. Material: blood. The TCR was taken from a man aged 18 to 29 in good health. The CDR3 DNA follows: TGCGCCAGCAGCTTGGAAAGGACTGTGACAGAGCAGTACTTC. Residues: CASSLERTVTEQYF.